A selection of T cell receptor beta chains follows, all from one sample in a study of blood T cell repertoires in COVID-19. Assay used: immunoSEQ multiplex PCR; TCRdb lists only in-frame clones, some missing. This sample has 250,000 to 400,000 clones, with 85% to 90% found just once. Sequences were obtained from peripheral blood. These receptors came from a woman in her thirties with COVID-19, enrolled during active disease. Both conserved end residues are part of each CDR3. A D gene is named only where the DNA matches it firmly. Rows give clone size only sometimes, using once, few, many, or a class for an expanded clone.

D gene: TRBD1; J gene: TRBJ1-1; clone size: .; V gene: TRBV19; CDR3 DNA: TGTGCCAGTAGTGCAACGACAGGGGACGGAATGAACACTGAAGCTTTCTTT; CDR3 protein: CASSATTGDGMNTEAFF
D gene: TRBD1; J gene: TRBJ2-7; clone size: .; V gene: TRBV7-6; CDR3 DNA: TGTGCCAGCAGCTTGAGGGGGCGGGACGAGCAGTACTTC; CDR3 protein: CASSLRGRDEQYF
D gene: .; J gene: TRBJ2-7; clone size: .; V gene: TRBV28; CDR3 DNA: TGTGCCAGCAGCCCGTCCGGGACACCCTACGAGCAGTACTTC; CDR3 protein: CASSPSGTPYEQYF
D gene: TRBD1; J gene: TRBJ1-2; clone size: few; V gene: TRBV5-4; CDR3 DNA: TGTGCCAGCAGCCAAGAGAACAGGGGGCAGGGCTACACCTTC; CDR3 protein: CASSQENRGQGYTF
D gene: .; J gene: TRBJ2-3; clone size: .; V gene: TRBV10-2; CDR3 DNA: TGCGCCAGCAGAGTCACCGGGGGCACAGATACGCAGTATTTT; CDR3 protein: CASRVTGGTDTQYF
D gene: TRBD1; J gene: TRBJ1-5; clone size: .; V gene: TRBV5-6; CDR3 DNA: TGTGCCAGCAGCTTCCGACAGGGGAGCAATCAGCCCCAGCATTTT; CDR3 protein: CASSFRQGSNQPQHF
D gene: .; J gene: TRBJ1-1; clone size: .; V gene: TRBV19; CDR3 DNA: TGTGCCAGTAGTATAAGTGTAGTGAACACTGAAGCTTTCTTT; CDR3 protein: CASSISVVNTEAFF
D gene: TRBD2; J gene: TRBJ2-2; clone size: .; V gene: TRBV2; CDR3 DNA: TGTGCCAGCAGGCGACTAGCGGGAGTGACCGGGGAGCTGTTTTTT; CDR3 protein: CASRRLAGVTGELFF
D gene: TRBD1; J gene: TRBJ1-2; clone size: .; V gene: TRBV5-4; CDR3 DNA: TGTGCCAGCAGCTTGGATGCAGGGGGCAGGCGCTACACCTTC; CDR3 protein: CASSLDAGGRRYTF
D gene: TRBD1; J gene: TRBJ2-7; clone size: .; V gene: TRBV4-1; CDR3 DNA: TGCGCCAGCAGCTCCTATACAGGGGGCTACGAGCAGTACTTC; CDR3 protein: CASSSYTGGYEQYF
D gene: TRBD1; J gene: TRBJ2-3; clone size: .; V gene: TRBV5-1; CDR3 DNA: TGCGCCAGCAGCTCCGGACAGGGTATGACAGATACGCAGTATTTT; CDR3 protein: CASSSGQGMTDTQYF
D gene: TRBD1; J gene: TRBJ1-2; clone size: .; V gene: TRBV9; CDR3 DNA: TGTGCCAGCAGCGAGGTGCAAGGGGGCGAGTATGGCTACACCTTC; CDR3 protein: CASSEVQGGEYGYTF
D gene: TRBD1; J gene: TRBJ1-6; clone size: .; V gene: TRBV5-1; CDR3 DNA: TGCGCCAGCAGCTTGGCAGGACAGGGCTATTCACCCCTCCACTTT; CDR3 protein: CASSLAGQGYSPLHF
D gene: .; J gene: TRBJ2-7; clone size: .; V gene: TRBV3-1/TRBV3-2; CDR3 DNA: TGTGCCAGCAGCCAAGAGAAAGCGGCCTACGAGCAGTACTTC; CDR3 protein: CASSQEKAAYEQYF
D gene: .; J gene: TRBJ1-2; clone size: once; V gene: TRBV5-6; CDR3 DNA: TGTGCCAGCAGTACCGACAGGTACTATGGCTACACCTTC; CDR3 protein: CASSTDRYYGYTF
D gene: .; J gene: TRBJ2-5; clone size: .; V gene: TRBV10-3; CDR3 DNA: TGTGCCATCAGTGAGGGGACTGGGCGGGAGACCCAGTACTTC; CDR3 protein: CAISEGTGRETQYF
D gene: TRBD1; J gene: TRBJ1-6; clone size: .; V gene: TRBV7-6; CDR3 DNA: TGTGCCAGCAGCGGGACAGCCTCCTCCTATAATTCACCCCTCCACTTT; CDR3 protein: CASSGTASSYNSPLHF
D gene: .; J gene: TRBJ2-1; clone size: once; V gene: TRBV29-1; CDR3 DNA: TGCAGCGTGGACCGGGACACCTACAATGAGCAGTTCTTC; CDR3 protein: CSVDRDTYNEQFF
D gene: .; J gene: TRBJ1-1; clone size: .; V gene: TRBV18; CDR3 DNA: TGTGCCAGCTCATTAGACAGTATGAACACTGAAGCTTTCTTT; CDR3 protein: CASSLDSMNTEAFF
D gene: .; J gene: TRBJ2-5; clone size: few; V gene: TRBV27; CDR3 DNA: TGTGCCAGCAGTTTAATAGGGGGAATAAAGACCCAGTACTTC; CDR3 protein: CASSLIGGIKTQYF